One and the same sample provided the 20 T cell receptor beta chains below, sequenced in a study of shared clonotypes between healthy human individuals. Here immunoSEQ multiplex PCR was the method, and the copy in TCRdb shows in-frame clones only, minus some. The sample has 400,000 to 600,000 clones; about three quarters are singletons. The material sequenced was PBMCs. The receptors were sampled from a woman between 35 and 50 years old in good health. Some clones in this sample may be carry-over from other donors' samples.

V gene TRBV2 combines with J gene TRBJ1-5; D gene ambiguous. The germline gives CDR1 SNHLY, CDR2 FYNNEI. The CDR3 contains 15 residues. Trimming took 7 bases from V and 1 from J, leaving 14 bases between them. CDR3 residues: CASNPPGASNQPQHF. CDR3 DNA sequence: TGTGCCAGCAACCCCCCCGGCGCCAGCAATCAGCCCCAGCATTTT.

The CDR3 DNA reads TGTGCCAGCAGCGTAGCTCCGACTAGCACAGATACGCAGTATTTT. Amino acid sequence: CASSVAPTSTDTQYF. The rearrangement uses TRBV9 and TRBJ2-3; D not resolved. Per the germline V gene, CDR1 is SGDLS and CDR2 is YYNGEE. CDR3 length: 15 amino acids. V was pared by 0 bases and J by 0 bases, with 8 bases between.

V and J are TRBV10-3 and TRBJ2-2; 7 positions agree with TRBD2. The V gene's germline CDR1 is ENHRY and CDR2 SYGVKD. The CDR3 spans 16 residues. The junction had 5 bases not matched to a gene; V was cut back by 3 bases and J by 1 base. The CDR3 sequence: CAISEWASGNTGELFF. CDR3 sequence (DNA): TGTGCCATCAGTGAATGGGCTAGCGGGAACACCGGGGAGCTGTTTTTT.

The rearrangement uses TRBV7-8 and TRBJ2-7; 13 bases line up with TRBD2. CDR1 SGHVS and CDR2 FQNEAQ come from the germline V gene. The ends lost 4 bases at V and 3 bases at J; junction bases unmatched: 3. This CDR3 spans 15 amino acids. In nucleotides, the CDR3 is TGTGCCAGCAGCTCGGGACTAGCGGGGAACTACGAGCAGTACTTC. Protein product: CASSSGLAGNYEQYF.

Only a few counts were recorded for this clone. The chain combines TRBV28 with TRBJ1-5; TRBD1 is a possible D gene (6 bases). V was clipped by 4 bases and J by 5 bases, with 12 bases between them. The CDR3 runs to 14 residues. Germline-derived CDR1 and CDR2 are MDHEN and SYDVKM. The CDR3 reads CASSSDSRDQPQHF. In DNA, the CDR3 is TGTGCCAGCAGTTCGGACAGCCGGGATCAGCCCCAGCATTTT.

The sample holds a few counts of this clone. The rearrangement uses TRBV6-5 and TRBJ1-5, with unresolved D. V was shortened by 7 bases and J by 4 bases, with 17 bases between the two germline ends. CDR3 length: 15 amino acids. CDR1 and CDR2 (germline): MNHEY, SVGAGI. CDR3 bases: TGTGCCAGCAAGCCCAGGCCTGGCGGGAATCAGCCCCAGCATTTT. Amino acid sequence: CASKPRPGGNQPQHF.

The gene calls are TRBV28 and TRBJ2-1, with D tentatively TRBD2 (6 bases). Germline loops: CDR1 MDHEN, CDR2 SYDVKM. The V end lost 9 bases, the J end lost 0 bases, and 12 bases lay between the germline ends. The CDR3 runs to 14 residues. The CDR3 loop is CASLSGPSYNEQFF. CDR3 nucleotide sequence: TGTGCCAGTCTCAGCGGGCCCTCCTACAATGAGCAGTTCTTC.

This clone was seen only a few times. The chain is built from TRBV7-8 and TRBJ2-1; either TRBD1 or TRBD2 may supply D (5 bases each). CDR1 and CDR2 (germline): SGHVS, FQNEAQ. The CDR3 extends over 15 amino acids. Trimming left V 2 bases short and J 8 bases short, with 16 bases between. The CDR3 loop is CASSLRINRRHEQFF. The CDR3 region has the DNA TGTGCCAGCAGCTTACGGATAAACAGGAGGCATGAGCAGTTCTTC.

This clone was recorded a few times. CDR3 nucleotide sequence: TGTGCCAGCAGTTTTCAGCCAGACAATCAGCCCCAGCATTTT. This codes for CASSFQPDNQPQHF. The chain has TRBV28 and TRBJ1-5; the D is unclear. The CDR3 runs 14 residues. Per the germline V gene, CDR1 is MDHEN and CDR2 is SYDVKM. Between the trimmed V and J ends, which lost 3 bases and 3 bases, there was a span of 9 bases.

The chain uses TRBV27 and TRBJ2-3; D not resolved. This CDR3 region has 12 residues. V lost 5 bases and J 8 bases, leaving 11 bases between the germline ends. Germline lookup yields CDR1 MNHEY and CDR2 SMNVEV (reference sequence). The CDR3 reads CASSPTSGTQYF. In DNA, the CDR3 is TGTGCCAGCAGTCCCACATCTGGTACGCAGTATTTT.

The V gene is TRBV7-9, the J gene TRBJ2-2, with 9 bases aligning to TRBD2. The CDR3 covers 15 residues. Germline V CDR1 and CDR2: SEHNR, FQNEAQ (reference sequence). V gave up 5 bases and J gave up 5 bases; unmatched junction bases: 6. DNA of the CDR3: TGTGCCAGCAGCCCCGGACTAGCGTTAACCGGGGAGCTGTTTTTT. Its translation: CASSPGLALTGELFF.

The chain couples TRBV5-4 to TRBJ2-2; D possibly corresponds to TRBD1 (7 bases). CDR1 and CDR2 (germline): SGHNT, YYREEE (reference sequence). This CDR3 has 15 residues. Trimming removed 4 bases at V and 1 base at J, with 11 bases between. In DNA, the CDR3 is TGTGCCAGCAGCCCGCAGGGGGGGAACACCGGGGAGCTGTTTTTT. Amino acid sequence: CASSPQGGNTGELFF. Together with reference TRBV5-4 and TRBJ2-2, the CDR3 gives the full variable domain: ETGVTQSPTHLIKTRGQQVTLRCSSQSGHNTVSWYQQALGQGPQFIFQYYREEENGRGNFPPRFSGLQFPNYSSELNVNALELDDSALYLCASSPQGGNTGELFFGEGSRLTVL.

V gene TRBV28 combines with J gene TRBJ1-5; D unresolved. CDR1 and CDR2 from the germline V gene are MDHEN and SYDVKM. V was shortened by 2 bases and J by 3 bases, with 8 bases between the two germline ends. This CDR3 comprises 14 residues. CDR3 nucleotides: TGTGCCAGCAGTTTAAGCCAACCCAATCAGCCCCAGCATTTT. Encoded protein: CASSLSQPNQPQHF.

The J gene is TRBJ1-2, the V gene TRBV29-1; no clear D gene. This CDR3 is built from 13 residues. Trimming left V 0 bases short and J 1 base short, with 6 bases between. The germline V gene has CDR1 SQVTM and CDR2 ANQGSEA. CDR3 DNA: TGCAGCGTTGAAGAGAGGGATAACTATGGCTACACCTTC. This translates into CSVEERDNYGYTF.

The DNA for the CDR3 is TGTGCCAGCAGCGCGCGGGACGGAGGCTACTCCTACGAGCAGTACTTC. Its translation: CASSARDGGYSYEQYF. The chain is built from TRBV9 and TRBJ2-7; D may be TRBD2 (6 bases). The germline gives CDR1 SGDLS, CDR2 YYNGEE. This CDR3 comprises 16 residues. Trimming removed 3 bases from V and 0 bases from J, with 16 bases in between.

In DNA, the CDR3 is TGCGCCAGCAGCTTGGTAGGGGACCCAGACTACAATGAGCAGTTCTTC. Amino acid sequence: CASSLVGDPDYNEQFF. The rearrangement links TRBV5-1 to TRBJ2-1, with D perhaps TRBD1 or TRBD2 (5 bases each). The V end lost 0 bases, the J end lost 3 bases, and 13 bases lay between the germline ends. This CDR3 has 16 amino acids. Germline CDR1 is SGHRS and CDR2 is YFSETQ. Based on the CDR3 plus reference TRBV5-1 and TRBJ2-1, the full variable domain is KAGVTQTPRYLIKTRGQQVTLSCSPISGHRSVSWYQQTPGQGLQFLFEYFSETQRNKGNFPGRFSGRQFSNSRSEMNVSTLELGDSALYLCASSLVGDPDYNEQFFGPGTRLTVL.

The chain joins TRBV9 to TRBJ1-5; no clear D gene. Trimming shortened V by 7 bases and J by 4 bases, and 9 bases separated the two germline ends. This CDR3 has 12 amino acids. The germline V gene has CDR1 SGDLS and CDR2 YYNGEE. The CDR3 here is CASRLLNQPQHF. The CDR3 DNA reads as TGTGCCAGCCGGCTGTTAAATCAGCCCCAGCATTTT.

This clone occurred once. The CDR3 sequence: CAWSSRGGFYEQYF. The DNA of the CDR3 is TGTGCCTGGAGTAGTCGGGGTGGGTTCTACGAGCAGTACTTC. V usage is TRBV30 and J usage is TRBJ2-7; possibly TRBD2 for D (5 bases). CDR3 length equals 14 residues. The germline V and J ends were trimmed by 2 bases and 3 bases, with 14 bases remaining between them. The germline CDR1 and CDR2 sequences are GTSNPN and SVGIG (reference sequence).

The CDR3 bases are TGTGCCAGCAGTTTGAGCGCCGGCAGTAATGAAAAACTGTTTTTT. It codes for CASSLSAGSNEKLFF. This chain connects TRBV27 to TRBJ1-4; D is uncertain. The CDR3 is 15 amino acids. CDR1 is MNHEY, CDR2 SMNVEV, per germline (reference sequence). The V end lost 3 bases, the J end lost 4 bases, and 12 bases lay between the germline ends.

V gene TRBV11-2 combines with J gene TRBJ2-3; a possible D gene is TRBD2 (5 bases). Trimming took off 0 bases at V and 5 bases at J, with 6 bases between the two ends. This CDR3 comprises 13 residues. Germline-derived CDR1 and CDR2 are SGHAT and FQNNGV. The CDR3 protein is CASSLETIDTQYF. The CDR3 DNA reads TGTGCCAGCAGCTTAGAGACTATAGATACGCAGTATTTT.